This T cell receptor beta chain was identified during a study of T cell responses to AZD1222 COVID-19 vaccine. Study-wide results and caveats: The number of AZD1222 recipients seropositive at baseline was only 5 to 7. Researchers took repertoire samples only after the peak T cell response had come. Spike-specific TCR breadth and depth both grew after two AZD1222 doses. There were mostly white British donors and more females than males, and clonal diversity was possibly underestimated.

Germline CDR1 is SGHRS and CDR2 is YFSETQ. Trimming removed 0 bases at V and 5 bases at J, with 6 bases between. The CDR3 runs 13 residues. This clone was found a few times. Its matching antigen is unknown. The assay was immunoSEQ multiplex PCR, and TCRdb's table has in-frame clones only and misses some. This repertoire shows about 180,000 clones, roughly nine tenths found once; its top ten account for 1.5% to 2%. J is TRBJ2-1 and V is TRBV5-1; D is unresolved. The TCR comes from an adult in good health. The source was peripheral blood, collected on day 0 of AZD1222 vaccination. The CDR3, as DNA: TGCGCCAGCAGCTTGGACAGAAACAATGAGCAGTTCTTC. Translation: CASSLDRNNEQFF.